The 31 T cell receptor beta chains reported below all come from one sample, sequenced in a study of blood T cell repertoires in COVID-19. Measured with immunoSEQ multiplex PCR; TCRdb has only the in-frame clones, and not every one. Among tens of thousands of clones listed, 84% were seen once. Sequencing was done on a sample of peripheral blood. Source of these receptors: a man in his fifties with acute or convalescent COVID-19.

J is TRBJ1-2 and V is TRBV29-1, with 7 nucleotides matching TRBD1. CDR1 and CDR2 from the germline V gene are SQVTM and ANQGSEA. CDR3 length: 11 amino acids. The J segment lost 3 bases and the V segment lost 7 bases, leaving 2 bases of the junction unmatched. The CDR3 protein is CSAGTDYGYTF. The CDR3 coding sequence is TGCAGCGCCGGGACAGACTATGGCTACACCTTC.

The chain's CDR3 is CASSIQPGQGYEQYF. CDR3 nucleotide sequence: TGTGCCAGTAGTATTCAACCGGGACAGGGCTACGAGCAGTACTTC. The rearrangement links TRBV19 to TRBJ2-7; 9 positions agree with TRBD1. The trim removed 3 bases at V and 3 bases at J, leaving 6 bases unmatched. The CDR3 contains 15 residues. Germline V gives CDR1 LNHDA, CDR2 SQIVND (reference sequence).

The chain couples TRBV24-1 to TRBJ1-1; D gene ambiguous. Germline loops: CDR1 KGHDR, CDR2 SFDVKD. The CDR3 is 13 amino acids. Trimming stripped 1 base from V and 5 bases from J, with 7 bases between. This CDR3 reads CATSDLGGTEAFF. DNA for the CDR3: TGTGCCACCAGTGATTTAGGAGGTACTGAAGCTTTCTTT.

The V gene is TRBV7-9, the J gene TRBJ2-1; unclear D gene. This CDR3 has 14 amino acids. V lost 5 bases and J lost 5, with 13 bases in between. The germline gives CDR1 SEHNR, CDR2 FQNEAQ (reference sequence). The DNA of the CDR3 is TGTGCCAGCAGCCACGGCGGCATCCACAATGAGCAGTTCTTC. Residues: CASSHGGIHNEQFF.

Remarks on this clone: Sequence at one end of the junction differs from germline and may be a read error. DNA for the CDR3: TGTGCCAGCACACCGGGGACAAACCCCTACGAGCAGTACTTC. This sequence encodes CASTPGTNPYEQYF. The rearrangement joins TRBV18 to TRBJ2-7; possibly TRBD1 for D (6 bases). The CDR3 spans 14 residues. Germline loops: CDR1 KGHSH, CDR2 LQKENI. Based on the CDR3 plus reference TRBV18 and TRBJ2-7, the full variable domain is NAGVMQNPRHLVRRRGQEARLRCSPMKGHSHVYWYRQLPEEGLKFMVYLQKENIIDESGMPKERFSAEFPKEGPSILRIQQVVRGDSAAYFCASTPGTNPYEQYFGPGTRLTVT.

The rearrangement uses TRBV5-1 and TRBJ2-2; weak D call: TRBD2 (5 bases). Germline assignment: CDR1 SGHRS and CDR2 YFSETQ. The CDR3 contains 15 residues. V was shortened by 4 bases and J by 3 bases, with 13 bases between the two germline ends. Written as DNA, the CDR3 is TGCGCCAGCAGCCTGGTCCTAGCAGACACCGGGGAGCTGTTTTTT. It yields the protein CASSLVLADTGELFF.

The V call is TRBV7-9, the J call TRBJ1-2; tentatively, D is TRBD1 (6 bases). This CDR3 has 14 residues. Germline V lookup: CDR1 SEHNR, CDR2 FQNEAQ (reference sequence). The V end lost 5 bases, the J end lost 1 base, and 11 bases lay between the germline ends. CDR3: CASSPPQGNYGYTF. CDR3 DNA sequence: TGTGCCAGCAGCCCTCCACAGGGTAACTATGGCTACACCTTC. Full variable domain (outside the CDR3, taken from reference TRBV7-9 and TRBJ1-2): DTGVSQNPRHKITKRGQNVTFRCDPISEHNRLYWYRQTLGQGPEFLTYFQNEAQLEKSRLLSDRFSAERPKGSFSTLEIQRTEQGDSAMYLCASSPPQGNYGYTFGSGTRLTVV.

The chain carries TRBV27 and TRBJ2-1; D might be TRBD1 (7 bases). Germline lookup yields CDR1 MNHEY and CDR2 SMNVEV (reference sequence). V dropped 7 bases and J dropped 5 bases, with 18 bases sitting between them. The CDR3 sequence is 15 residues long. The CDR3 spells CASTPGGGMHNEQFF. CDR3 nucleotide sequence: TGTGCCAGCACGCCCGGAGGGGGCATGCACAATGAGCAGTTCTTC.

The J gene is TRBJ1-5, the V gene TRBV28; a possible D gene is TRBD1 (6 bases). Germline values: CDR1 MDHEN, CDR2 SYDVKM. This CDR3 has 15 residues. V gave up 6 bases and J gave up 0 bases, with 12 bases separating them. The CDR3 nucleotides read TGTGCCAGCAGGCAACAGGGATTTAGCAATCAGCCCCAGCATTTT. It is translated as CASRQQGFSNQPQHF.

The chain uses TRBV10-3 and TRBJ1-6, with TRBD1 matching 7 bases. Germline V gives CDR1 ENHRY, CDR2 SYGVKD. The CDR3 has 17 residues. J was trimmed by 0 bases and V by 0 bases; bases with no gene match: 2. CDR3 region: CAISESDRSSYNSPLHF. Written as DNA, the CDR3 is TGTGCCATCAGTGAGTCGGACAGGAGCTCCTATAATTCACCCCTCCACTTT.

The V gene is TRBV15, the J gene TRBJ1-1; maybe TRBD1 (6 bases). With 1 base removed from V and 6 bases from J, the gap between germline ends came to 18 bases. Looked up from germline, CDR1 is LNHNV and CDR2 is YYDKDF (reference sequence). The CDR3 extends over 16 amino acids. For the CDR3, the DNA is TGTGCCACCAGCAGAGCGGATCGGGGGGCGCGCGCTGAAGCTTTCTTT. This codes for CATSRADRGARAEAFF.

The CDR3 protein is CACRTAASYEQYF. The DNA for the CDR3 is TGTGCCTGTCGGACAGCGGCTTCTTACGAGCAGTACTTC. V gene TRBV30 combines with J gene TRBJ2-7; possible D gene TRBD1, 6 bases. Germline lookup yields CDR1 GTSNPN and CDR2 SVGIG (reference sequence). The CDR3 length is 13 residues. The V end lost 6 bases, the J end lost 4 bases, and 16 bases lay between the germline ends.

The chain recombines TRBV5-5 with TRBJ2-2; 9 nucleotides align to TRBD1. With V trimmed by 3 bases and J by 0 bases, 3 bases remained unmatched. Germline CDR1 reads SGHKS; CDR2 reads YYEKEE (reference sequence). The CDR3 has 16 residues. CDR3 region: CASSWTGASNTGELFF. CDR3 DNA: TGTGCCAGCAGCTGGACAGGGGCCTCGAACACCGGGGAGCTGTTTTTT.

The chain carries TRBV6-5 and TRBJ1-1, with D uncertain. This CDR3 has 14 amino acids. Germline assignment: CDR1 MNHEY and CDR2 SVGAGI. V was cut by 2 bases and J by 4 bases, with 11 bases left in between. Here the CDR3 reads CASSYGGSGTEAFF. DNA of the CDR3: TGTGCCAGCAGTTACGGCGGGTCGGGCACTGAAGCTTTCTTT.

The chain carries TRBV11-2 and TRBJ1-6; the D is unclear. Trimming stripped 1 base from V and 16 bases from J, with 14 bases between. Looked up from germline, CDR1 is SGHAT and CDR2 is FQNNGV. The CDR3 loop spans 13 amino acids. DNA for the CDR3: TGTGCCAGCAGCTTAGGGCGGGAAGGATCTCTCCACTTT. Protein sequence: CASSLGREGSLHF.

The count of this clone is one. The V call is TRBV6-5, the J call TRBJ2-7; TRBD2 agrees at 9 bases. CDR3 length equals 13 residues. With V trimmed by 7 bases and J by 5 bases, 6 bases remained unmatched. Germline V lookup: CDR1 MNHEY, CDR2 SVGAGI. The CDR3 DNA follows: TGTGCCAGCACCGGGACTAGCCTAGACGAGCAGTACTTC. Its protein product is CASTGTSLDEQYF.

V gene TRBV11-2 combines with J gene TRBJ2-4, with a tentative D call TRBD1 (6 bases). The V end was cut by 2 bases, the J end by 8 bases, with 7 bases between. The CDR3 consists of 12 residues. Germline V gives CDR1 SGHAT, CDR2 FQNNGV. The CDR3: CASSLKGDIQYF. Written as DNA, the CDR3 is TGTGCCAGCAGCTTAAAGGGGGACATTCAGTACTTC.

In this sample, this clone turned up a few times. The genes are TRBV12-3 or TRBV12-4 and TRBJ1-6, with D unclear. The V and J ends lost 3 bases and 11 bases respectively, with 8 bases between them. This CDR3 region has 12 residues. The CDR3 region is CASSFMSPPLHF. DNA for the CDR3: TGTGCCAGCAGTTTTATGAGTCCACCCCTCCACTTT.

This rearrangement joins TRBV10-1 to TRBJ2-1, with a possible D match to TRBD1 (6 bases). V lost 11 bases, J lost 6 bases, and 14 bases lay in between. CDR3 length equals 12 residues. Germline V gene sequence: CDR1 WNHNN, CDR2 SYGVQD (reference sequence). For the CDR3, the DNA is TGCGCCTCACAGGGTAGGGGCAATGAGCAGTTCTTC. Residues: CASQGRGNEQFF.

The J gene is TRBJ2-1, the V gene TRBV19; 9 nucleotides line up with TRBD2. Germline-derived CDR1 and CDR2 are LNHDA and SQIVND (reference sequence). The CDR3 loop spans 15 amino acids. With 3 bases clipped from V and 3 bases from J, the junction kept 3 bases outside the gene matches. Here the CDR3 reads CASSMVAGDYNEQFF. The CDR3 DNA reads TGTGCCAGTAGTATGGTAGCGGGAGACTACAATGAGCAGTTCTTC.

The gene calls are TRBV7-2 and TRBJ1-3; D is undetermined. The V gene's germline CDR1 is SGHTA and CDR2 FQGNSA. The CDR3 sequence is 11 residues long. The ends were cut back, 5 bases at V and 4 bases at J, with 3 bases in the middle. CDR3 nucleotide sequence: TGTGCCAGCAGCGTAGGAAACACCATATATTTT. Amino acid sequence: CASSVGNTIYF.

The V and J genes are TRBV6-6 and TRBJ2-5; 8 bases align to TRBD1. J gave up 5 bases and V 10 bases, and 6 bases lay outside the gene matches. The CDR3 is 12 amino acids. Germline CDR1 reads MNHNY; CDR2 reads SVGAGI (reference sequence). The CDR3 loop is CATVRQGETQYF. The CDR3 nucleotides are TGTGCCACCGTTCGACAGGGGGAGACCCAGTACTTC.

The chain is built from TRBV19 and TRBJ1-3, with D possibly being TRBD1 (6 bases). This CDR3 has 14 residues. Germline V lookup: CDR1 LNHDA, CDR2 SQIVND (reference sequence). V was trimmed by 4 bases and J by 4 bases, leaving 11 bases between them. CDR3 loop: CASSTRDRGNTIYF. The CDR3 DNA is TGTGCCAGTAGTACCCGAGACAGGGGAAACACCATATATTTT.

V usage is TRBV29-1 and J usage is TRBJ1-1; D gene unclear. CDR1 and CDR2 from the germline V gene are SQVTM and ANQGSEA. The CDR3 sequence is 13 residues long. Trimming pared 6 bases from V and 2 bases from J, leaving 13 bases between. The CDR3 coding sequence is TGCAGCGTCGGCGTTCGGGGAAACACTGAAGCTTTCTTT. This translates into CSVGVRGNTEAFF.

The chain joins TRBV27 to TRBJ2-1; tentative D call: TRBD2 (6 bases). The CDR3 is 14 amino acids. Germline CDR1 MNHEY, CDR2 SMNVEV (reference sequence). Trimming stripped 6 bases from V and 7 bases from J, with 16 bases between. CDR3 sequence: CASRPGGFMNEQFF. CDR3 nucleotide sequence: TGTGCCAGCAGACCAGGAGGGTTCATGAATGAGCAGTTCTTC.

The V call is TRBV5-8, the J call TRBJ2-5; a possible D gene is TRBD2 (6 bases). Deletions cut 3 bases from V and 1 base from J, with 13 bases between. Germline CDR1 reads SGHTS; CDR2 reads YDEGEE. The CDR3 is made up of 15 amino acids. The CDR3 loop is CASSSRGMSQETQYF. CDR3 nucleotides: TGTGCCAGCAGCTCCCGCGGGATGTCCCAAGAGACCCAGTACTTC.

V usage is TRBV5-4 and J usage is TRBJ1-6, with D uncertain. Germline-derived CDR1 and CDR2 are SGHNT and YYREEE (reference sequence). The V and J ends lost 3 bases and 6 bases respectively, with 10 bases between them. This CDR3 comprises 14 residues. Written as DNA, the CDR3 is TGTGCCAGCAGCTATGAGACTCTTAATTCACCCCTCCACTTT. Translated, it gives CASSYETLNSPLHF.

The chain joins TRBV6-5 to TRBJ2-7, with TRBD2 matching 7 bases. With 5 bases clipped from V and 6 bases from J, the junction kept 13 bases outside the gene matches. CDR3 length: 15 residues. Germline V gives CDR1 MNHEY, CDR2 SVGAGI. The CDR3 nucleotides read TGTGCCAGCAGTCTTGGGGCGGGAGCGCCGGGCGAGCAGTACTTC. It translates to CASSLGAGAPGEQYF.

This clone has a single count. The V and J genes are TRBV19 and TRBJ1-5; tentative D call: TRBD1 (5 bases). The germline V and J ends were trimmed by 3 bases and 0 bases, with 15 bases remaining between them. Germline V CDR1 and CDR2: LNHDA, SQIVND (reference sequence). This CDR3 comprises 17 residues. The CDR3 is CASSILRQINSNQPQHF. CDR3 DNA sequence: TGTGCCAGTAGTATCTTACGACAGATTAATAGCAATCAGCCCCAGCATTTT.

This chain links TRBV12-3 or TRBV12-4 with TRBJ1-5; perhaps TRBD1 as D (6 bases). CDR3 length: 13 amino acids. V dropped 5 bases and J dropped 9 bases, with 14 bases sitting between them. CDR3 nucleotides: TGTGCCAGCAGTCCCACAGGGAAAGGGCCCCAGCATTTT. It translates to CASSPTGKGPQHF.

The rearrangement uses TRBV15 and TRBJ2-6; D call uncertain. The CDR3 runs 17 residues. Germline CDR1 is LNHNV and CDR2 is YYDKDF (reference sequence). V was trimmed by 1 base and J by 3 bases, leaving 13 bases between them. The CDR3 region is CATSRGLSGIGANVLTF. The CDR3, as DNA: TGTGCCACCAGCAGAGGATTATCAGGTATTGGGGCCAACGTCCTGACTTTC.